What follows describes a single TCR beta chain. TCRdb keeps only in-frame clones here, not all; method: immunoSEQ multiplex PCR. The sample has approximately 220,000 clones; approximately 90% are singletons. This sample was taken from a study of blood T cell repertoires in COVID-19. Study summary: From the United States, Italy and Spain came samples of acute and convalescent COVID-19.

From germline, CDR1 is SGHVS and CDR2 FQNEAQ. The CDR3 is 17 residues long. The germline V and J ends were trimmed by 2 bases and 4 bases, with 18 bases remaining between them. Participant-reported clinical history was the basis for cohort assignment. Donors in Cohort 3 counted as recovered after two negative PCRs, clearance, or symptom resolution. The sequencing sample was made of PBMCs or T cells enriched from blood (not recorded which). The receptor was isolated from a man aged 25 to 45 who had recovered from COVID-19. J is TRBJ1-5 and V is TRBV7-8; TRBD1 might be the D (5 bases). The CDR3 loop is CASSLIGSDKPNQPQHF. As DNA, the CDR3 is TGTGCCAGCAGCTTAATAGGCTCGGACAAGCCGAATCAGCCCCAGCATTTT.